These 3 T cell receptor beta chains were all obtained from the same sample, sequenced in a study of cytomegalovirus exposure and HLA in healthy donors. The PCR made use of 60 Vbeta and 13 Jbeta primers. Data came from immunoSEQ multiplex PCR; TCRdb stores just in-frame clones and leaves some out. The table lists approximately 220,000 clones, 80% to 90% of them singletons, with 2.9% in the top ten. Sequenced input: PBMCs. Every receptor here comes from a young man in good health and CMV-seronegative.

V usage is TRBV9 and J usage is TRBJ2-6; perhaps TRBD2 as D (5 bases). This CDR3 has 17 residues. The ends were cut back, 0 bases at V and 0 bases at J, with 10 bases in the middle. Germline assignment: CDR1 SGDLS and CDR2 YYNGEE. For the CDR3, the DNA is TGTGCCAGCAGCGTAGTTGGGAGCTTCTCTGGGGCCAACGTCCTGACTTTC. Its protein is CASSVVGSFSGANVLTF.

This rearrangement joins TRBV7-2 to TRBJ2-4, with 8 bases identical to TRBD1. Per germline, CDR1 SGHTA and CDR2 FQGNSA. Germline trimming cut 4 bases from V and 12 bases from J; bases unmatched to any gene: 8. CDR3 length: 13 residues. DNA of the CDR3: TGTGCCAGCAGCTCGGACAGGGTCGAGACTCAGTACTTC. Its protein is CASSSDRVETQYF.

The chain joins TRBV4-3 to TRBJ1-2; 7 nucleotides align to TRBD1. Germline V gives CDR1 LGHNA, CDR2 YSLEER. This CDR3 contains 19 residues. V dropped 0 bases and J dropped 4; count of bases not matched to a gene: 17. CDR3 region: CASSQDRGLGTALIYGYTF. DNA for the CDR3: TGCGCCAGCAGCCAAGATCGGGGACTAGGGACAGCCCTTATCTATGGCTACACCTTC.